The rows below give T cell receptor beta chains drawn from one sample of a study of blood T cells in healthy people across ages. Using its own MiXCR run on the 5' RACE reads, TCRdb lists one record per CDR3 protein. The sample includes around 670,000 distinct CDR3 sequences, about 30% of them seen just once. The sequenced material came from blood. These receptors all stem from a woman of 80 years or more in good health. Both conserved end residues are part of each CDR3. The order of the fields is clone size, V gene, D gene, J gene, CDR3 protein, CDR3 DNA. A D gene is named only where the DNA matches it firmly. The size entry is marked missing in some rows and otherwise reads once, few, many or a size class.

few	TRBV6-2/TRBV6-3	TRBD2	TRBJ2-1	CASSYDERGGDEQFF	TGTGCCAGCAGTTACGATGAGCGGGGGGGCGATGAGCAGTTCTTC
.	TRBV20-1	.	TRBJ1-2	CSAPVVSNYGYTF	TGCAGTGCCCCGGTAGTTTCTAACTATGGCTACACCTTC
once	TRBV30	.	TRBJ1-4	CAWSPGTQRGANEKPFF	TGTGCCTGGAGTCCTGGGACCCAACGGGGAGCTAATGAAAAACCGTTTTTT
.	TRBV7-9	TRBD2	TRBJ2-1	CASSAGTRNEQFF	TGTGCCAGCAGCGCCGGGACTAGGAATGAGCAGTTCTTC
.	TRBV11-2	TRBD1	TRBJ2-7	CASSHWDRGYEQYF	TGTGCCAGCAGCCACTGGGACAGGGGCTACGAGCAGTACTTC
few	TRBV13	TRBD1	TRBJ1-2	CASSSGTGVWGFTF	TGTGCCAGCAGCTCAGGGACAGGCGTTTGGGGCTTCACCTTC
many	TRBV7-3	TRBD2	TRBJ2-7	CASSLGAGGEQYF	TGTGCCAGCAGCTTAGGTGCGGGGGGGGAGCAGTACTTC
.	TRBV20-1	.	TRBJ2-1	CSARRESRNEQFF	TGCAGTGCGCGTCGGGAGTCTCGCAATGAGCAGTTCTTC
many	TRBV20-1	.	TRBJ2-3	CSAPRGPPTDTQYF	TGCAGTGCTCCCCGGGGGCCCCCCACAGATACGCAGTATTTT
.	TRBV29-1	TRBD1	TRBJ1-5	CSASTGSRDQPQHF	TGCAGCGCCTCGACAGGGTCTAGGGATCAGCCCCAGCATTTT
once	TRBV7-8	.	TRBJ2-7	CASSLTQGIFYEQYF	TGTGCCAGCAGCTTGACGCAGGGCATTTTCTACGAGCAGTACTTC
.	TRBV2	.	TRBJ1-5	CASSELRGGIQPQHF	TGTGCCAGCAGTGAATTGAGGGGAGGGATTCAGCCCCAGCATTTT
many	TRBV7-9	TRBD2	TRBJ2-5	CASSLNGMGGETQYF	TGTGCCAGCAGCTTAAACGGGATGGGAGGGGAGACCCAGTACTTC
.	TRBV6-1	.	TRBJ2-2	CASSEVSGIGAGELFF	TGTGCCAGCAGTGAAGTCTCAGGGATTGGAGCCGGGGAGCTGTTTTTT
many	TRBV15	.	TRBJ2-1	CATSRGTYNEQFF	TGTGCCACCAGCAGAGGTACTTACAATGAGCAGTTCTTC
.	TRBV20-1	TRBD2	TRBJ2-1	CSARVLAGDSDEQFF	TGCAGTGCTAGAGTGCTAGCGGGAGATAGCGATGAGCAGTTCTTC
many	TRBV7-8	TRBD2	TRBJ2-5	CASSSRTSGGGGQYF	TGTGCCAGCAGCTCCCGGACTAGCGGGGGTGGTGGGCAGTACTTC
.	TRBV5-1	.	TRBJ2-3	CASSRDNPTDTPYF	TGCGCCAGCAGCCGGGACAACCCCACAGATACGCCGTATTTT
many	TRBV20-1	.	TRBJ2-1	CSATPKGDEQFF	TGCAGTGCTACCCCAAAGGGCGATGAGCAGTTCTTC
.	TRBV4-2	.	TRBJ1-3	CASSQDLLSGNTIYF	TGTGCCAGCAGCCAAGATCTACTTTCTGGAAACACCATATATTTT
few	TRBV2	.	TRBJ1-5	CASSELAGQGNQPQHF	TGTGCCAGCAGTGAGCTCGCAGGTCAGGGCAATCAGCCCCAGCATTTT
.	TRBV28	.	TRBJ2-1	CASNGGVGETQFF	TGTGCCAGCAACGGAGGGGTAGGGGAGACCCAGTTCTTC
many	TRBV29-1	TRBD2	TRBJ2-1	CSVEMASGGSSPEQFF	TGCAGCGTTGAAATGGCTAGCGGGGGGTCCTCCCCAGAGCAGTTCTTC
many	TRBV7-6	.	TRBJ1-1	CASSLAGGGTEAFF	TGTGCCAGCAGCTTAGCGGGGGGGGGAACTGAAGCTTTCTTT
many	TRBV20-1	TRBD1	TRBJ2-5	CSARPLTGQETQYF	TGCAGTGCTCGGCCCTTGACAGGGCAGGAGACCCAGTACTTC
few	TRBV7-9	.	TRBJ2-3	CANSRGDRQGTDAQYF	TGTGCCAACAGCAGAGGCGACAGGCAAGGCACAGATGCGCAGTATTTT
.	TRBV11-2	TRBD1	TRBJ1-1	CASSLRDREKTGAFF	TGTGCCAGCAGCTTACGGGACAGGGAAAAGACTGGAGCTTTCTTT